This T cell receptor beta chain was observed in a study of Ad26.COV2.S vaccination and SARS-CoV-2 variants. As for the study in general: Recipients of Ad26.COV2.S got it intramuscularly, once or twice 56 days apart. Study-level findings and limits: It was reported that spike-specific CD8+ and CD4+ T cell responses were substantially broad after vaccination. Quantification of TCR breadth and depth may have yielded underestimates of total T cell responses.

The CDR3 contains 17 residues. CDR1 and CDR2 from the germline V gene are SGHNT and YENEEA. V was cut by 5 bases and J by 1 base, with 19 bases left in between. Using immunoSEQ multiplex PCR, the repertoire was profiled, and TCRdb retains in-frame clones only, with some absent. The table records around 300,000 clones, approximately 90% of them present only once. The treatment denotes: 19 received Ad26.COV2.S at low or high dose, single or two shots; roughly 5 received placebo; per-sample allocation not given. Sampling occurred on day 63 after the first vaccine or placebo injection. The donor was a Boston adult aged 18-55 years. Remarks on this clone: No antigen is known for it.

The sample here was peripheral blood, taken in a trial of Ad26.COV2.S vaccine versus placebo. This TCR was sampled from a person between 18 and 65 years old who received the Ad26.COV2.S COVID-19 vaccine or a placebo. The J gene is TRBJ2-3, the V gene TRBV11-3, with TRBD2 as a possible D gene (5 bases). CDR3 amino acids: CASSPTTVVTGTDTQYF. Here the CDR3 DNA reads TGTGCCAGCAGCCCGACTACGGTGGTGACCGGCACAGATACGCAGTATTTT.